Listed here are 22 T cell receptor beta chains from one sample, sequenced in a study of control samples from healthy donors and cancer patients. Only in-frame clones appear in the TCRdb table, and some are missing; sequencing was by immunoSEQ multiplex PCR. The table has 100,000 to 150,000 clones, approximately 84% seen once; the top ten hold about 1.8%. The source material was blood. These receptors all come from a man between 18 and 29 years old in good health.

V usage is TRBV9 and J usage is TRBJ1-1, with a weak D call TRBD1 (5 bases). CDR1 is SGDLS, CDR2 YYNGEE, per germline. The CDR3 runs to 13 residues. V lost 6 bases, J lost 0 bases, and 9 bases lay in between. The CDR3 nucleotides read TGTGCCAGCAATAAGGGGATGAACACTGAAGCTTTCTTT. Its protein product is CASNKGMNTEAFF.

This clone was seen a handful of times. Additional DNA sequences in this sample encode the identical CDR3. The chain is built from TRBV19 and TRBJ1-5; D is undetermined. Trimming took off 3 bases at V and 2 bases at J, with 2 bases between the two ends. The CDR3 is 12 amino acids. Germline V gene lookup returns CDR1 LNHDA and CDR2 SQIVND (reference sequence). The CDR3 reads CASSIGNQPQHF. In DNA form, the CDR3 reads TGTGCCAGTAGTATTGGCAATCAGCCCCAGCATTTT.

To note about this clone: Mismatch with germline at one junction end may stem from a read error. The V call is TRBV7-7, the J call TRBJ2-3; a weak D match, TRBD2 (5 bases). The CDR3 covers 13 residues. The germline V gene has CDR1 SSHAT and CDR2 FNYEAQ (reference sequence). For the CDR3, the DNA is TGTGCTAGCAGCTTAGCGAGGACAGATACGCAGTATTTT. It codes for CASSLARTDTQYF.

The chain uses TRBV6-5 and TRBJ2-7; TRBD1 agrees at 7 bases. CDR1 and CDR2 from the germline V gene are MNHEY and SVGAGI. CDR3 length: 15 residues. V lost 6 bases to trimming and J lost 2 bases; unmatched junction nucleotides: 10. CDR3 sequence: CASSRDSASTYEQYF. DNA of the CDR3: TGTGCCAGCAGCCGGGACAGCGCCTCTACCTACGAGCAGTACTTC.

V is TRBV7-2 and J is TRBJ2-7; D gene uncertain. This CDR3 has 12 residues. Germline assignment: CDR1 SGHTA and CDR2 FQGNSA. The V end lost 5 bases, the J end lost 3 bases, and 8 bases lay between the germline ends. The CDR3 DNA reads TGTGCCAGCAGCCGGCCTAGCTACGAGCAGTACTTC. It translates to CASSRPSYEQYF.

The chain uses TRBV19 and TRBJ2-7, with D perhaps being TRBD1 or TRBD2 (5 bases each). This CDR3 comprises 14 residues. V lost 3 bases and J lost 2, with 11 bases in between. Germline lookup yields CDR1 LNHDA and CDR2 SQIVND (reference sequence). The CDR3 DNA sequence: TGTGCCAGTAGTATTATGGGGGTCCCCTACGAGCAGTACTTC. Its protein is CASSIMGVPYEQYF.

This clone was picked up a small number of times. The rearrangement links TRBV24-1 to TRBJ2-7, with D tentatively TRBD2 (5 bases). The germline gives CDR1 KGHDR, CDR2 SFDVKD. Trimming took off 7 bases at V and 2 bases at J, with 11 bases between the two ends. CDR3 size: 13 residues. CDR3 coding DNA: TGTGCCACCAGGGGCGGGCCAACCTACGAGCAGTACTTC. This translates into CATRGGPTYEQYF.

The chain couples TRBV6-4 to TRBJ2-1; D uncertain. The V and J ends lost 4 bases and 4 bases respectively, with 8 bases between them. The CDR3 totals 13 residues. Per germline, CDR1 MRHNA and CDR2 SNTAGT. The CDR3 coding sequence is TGTGCCAGCAGTGGAGGACGATACAATGAGCAGTTCTTC. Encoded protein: CASSGGRYNEQFF.

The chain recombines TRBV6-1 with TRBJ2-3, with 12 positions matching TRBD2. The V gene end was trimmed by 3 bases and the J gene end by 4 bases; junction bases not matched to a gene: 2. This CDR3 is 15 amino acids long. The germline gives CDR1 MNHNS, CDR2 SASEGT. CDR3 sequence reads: CASSDLAGGSDTQYF. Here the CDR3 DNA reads TGTGCCAGCAGTGATCTAGCGGGAGGGTCAGATACGCAGTATTTT.

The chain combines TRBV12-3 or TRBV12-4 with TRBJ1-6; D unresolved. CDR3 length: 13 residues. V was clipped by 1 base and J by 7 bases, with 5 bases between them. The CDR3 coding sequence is TGTGCCAGCAGTTTAGTGGAGAATTCACCCCTCCACTTT. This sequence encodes CASSLVENSPLHF.

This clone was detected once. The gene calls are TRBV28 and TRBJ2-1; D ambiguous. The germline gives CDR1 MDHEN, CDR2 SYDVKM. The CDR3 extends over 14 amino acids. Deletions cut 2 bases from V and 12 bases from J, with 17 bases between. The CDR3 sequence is CASSLPEVRVRQFF. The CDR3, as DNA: TGTGCCAGCAGTTTACCAGAGGTTAGGGTAAGGCAGTTCTTC.

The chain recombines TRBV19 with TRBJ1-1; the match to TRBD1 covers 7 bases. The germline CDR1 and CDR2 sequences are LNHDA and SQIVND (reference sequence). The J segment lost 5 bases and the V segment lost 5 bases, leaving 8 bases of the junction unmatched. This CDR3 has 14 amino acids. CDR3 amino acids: CASSVTGAQTEAFF. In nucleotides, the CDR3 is TGTGCCAGTAGTGTTACAGGGGCTCAGACTGAAGCTTTCTTT.

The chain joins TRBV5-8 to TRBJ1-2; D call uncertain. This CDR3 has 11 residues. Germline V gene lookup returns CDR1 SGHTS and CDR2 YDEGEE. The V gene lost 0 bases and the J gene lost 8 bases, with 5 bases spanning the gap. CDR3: CASSLASGYTF. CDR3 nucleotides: TGTGCCAGCAGCTTGGCTAGCGGCTACACCTTC. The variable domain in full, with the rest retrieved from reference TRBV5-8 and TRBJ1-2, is EAGVTQSPTHLIKTRGQQATLRCSPISGHTSVYWYQQALGLGLQFLLWYDEGEERNRGNFPPRFSGRQFPNYSSELNVNALELEDSALYLCASSLASGYTFGSGTRLTVV.

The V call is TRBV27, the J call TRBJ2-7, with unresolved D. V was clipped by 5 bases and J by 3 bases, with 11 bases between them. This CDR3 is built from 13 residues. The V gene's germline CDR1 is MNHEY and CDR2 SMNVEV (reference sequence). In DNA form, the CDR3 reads TGTGCCAGCAGTCCACAGCTTCACTACGAGCAGTACTTC. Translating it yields CASSPQLHYEQYF.

The CDR3 here is CASSQDRTGNTEAFF. The CDR3 bases are TGTGCCAGCAGCCAAGATCGGACAGGGAACACTGAAGCTTTCTTT. V gene TRBV4-2 combines with J gene TRBJ1-1; 7 bases are a match to TRBD1. The germline CDR1 and CDR2 sequences are LGHNA and YNFKEQ. The CDR3 is 15 residues long. The V and J ends lost 0 bases and 1 base, in that order; junction bases with no gene match: 2.

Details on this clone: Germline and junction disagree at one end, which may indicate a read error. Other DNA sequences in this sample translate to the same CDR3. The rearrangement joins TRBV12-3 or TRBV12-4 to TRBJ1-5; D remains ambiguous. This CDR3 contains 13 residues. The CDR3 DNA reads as TGTGCCAGCAGTTTAACCGGGATGAGGCCCCAACATTTT. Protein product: CASSLTGMRPQHF.

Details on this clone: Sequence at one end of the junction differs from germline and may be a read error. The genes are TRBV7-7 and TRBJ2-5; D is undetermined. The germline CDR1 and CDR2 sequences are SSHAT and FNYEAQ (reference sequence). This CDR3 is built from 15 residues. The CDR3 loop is CASSLSLQVRETQYF. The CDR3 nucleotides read TGTGCTAGCAGCTTATCTCTGCAAGTCCGAGAGACCCAGTACTTC.

The CDR3 DNA is TGTGCCAGCAGTTTATGGGGGCAAGAGACCCAGTACTTC. Translating it yields CASSLWGQETQYF. The genes are TRBV12-3 or TRBV12-4 and TRBJ2-5; D is possibly TRBD1 or TRBD2 (5 bases each). This CDR3 contains 13 residues. Trimming pared 2 bases from V and 2 bases from J, leaving 6 bases between.

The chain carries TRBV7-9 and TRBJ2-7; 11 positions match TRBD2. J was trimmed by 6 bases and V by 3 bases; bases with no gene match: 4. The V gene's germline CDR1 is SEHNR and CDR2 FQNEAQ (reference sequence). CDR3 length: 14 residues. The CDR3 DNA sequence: TGTGCCAGCAGCTTTGTAGCGGGAGGGACCGAGCAGTACTTC. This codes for CASSFVAGGTEQYF.

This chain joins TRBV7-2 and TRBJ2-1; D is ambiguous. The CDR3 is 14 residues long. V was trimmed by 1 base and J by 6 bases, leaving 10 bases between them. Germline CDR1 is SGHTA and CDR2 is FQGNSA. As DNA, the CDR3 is TGTGCCAGCAGCTTAGGCGGCTCCGTCAATGAGCAGTTCTTC. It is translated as CASSLGGSVNEQFF.

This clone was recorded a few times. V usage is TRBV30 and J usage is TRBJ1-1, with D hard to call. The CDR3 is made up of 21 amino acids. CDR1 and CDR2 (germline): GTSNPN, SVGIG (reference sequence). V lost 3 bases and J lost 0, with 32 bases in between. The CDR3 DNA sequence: TGTGCCTGGAGCTCACCTTACGCCCATAGGTCGGAGGGCCCTATGAACACTGAAGCTTTCTTT. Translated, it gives CAWSSPYAHRSEGPMNTEAFF.

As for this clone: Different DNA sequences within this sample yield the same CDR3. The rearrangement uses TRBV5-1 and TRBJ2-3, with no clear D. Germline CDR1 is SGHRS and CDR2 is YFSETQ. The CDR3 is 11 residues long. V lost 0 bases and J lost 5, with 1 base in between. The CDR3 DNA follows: TGCGCCAGCAGCTTGGAAGATACGCAGTATTTT. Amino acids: CASSLEDTQYF.